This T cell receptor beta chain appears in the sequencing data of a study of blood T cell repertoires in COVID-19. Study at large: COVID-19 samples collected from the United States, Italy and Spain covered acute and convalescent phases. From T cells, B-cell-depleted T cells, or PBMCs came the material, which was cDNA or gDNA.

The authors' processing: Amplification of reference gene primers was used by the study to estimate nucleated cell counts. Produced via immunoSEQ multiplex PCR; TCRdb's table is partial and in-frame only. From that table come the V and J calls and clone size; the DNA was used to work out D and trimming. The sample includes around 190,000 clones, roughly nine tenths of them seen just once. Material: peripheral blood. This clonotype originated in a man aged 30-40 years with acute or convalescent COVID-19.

Here the CDR3 DNA reads TGTGCCAGCAGCTTAACCGGGAGGCAGGAGACCCAGTACTTC. Its translation is CASSLTGRQETQYF. The chain links TRBV7-2 to TRBJ2-5; the match to TRBD2 covers 7 bases. Germline lookup yields CDR1 SGHTA and CDR2 FQGNSA. CDR3 size: 14 residues. Trimming at V came to 2 bases and at J to 5 bases, leaving 5 bases not matched to a gene.